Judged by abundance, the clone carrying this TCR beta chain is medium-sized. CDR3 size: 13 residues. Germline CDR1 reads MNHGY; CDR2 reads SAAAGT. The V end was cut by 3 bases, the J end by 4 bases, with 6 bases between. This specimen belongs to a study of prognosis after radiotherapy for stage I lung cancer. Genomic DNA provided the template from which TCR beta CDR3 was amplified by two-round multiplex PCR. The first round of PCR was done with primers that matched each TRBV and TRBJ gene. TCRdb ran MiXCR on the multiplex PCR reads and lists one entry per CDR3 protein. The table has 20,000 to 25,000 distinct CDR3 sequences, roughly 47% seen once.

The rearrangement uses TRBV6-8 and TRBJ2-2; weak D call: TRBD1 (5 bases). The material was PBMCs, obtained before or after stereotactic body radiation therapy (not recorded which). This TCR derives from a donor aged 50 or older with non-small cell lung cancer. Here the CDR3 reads CASSYRGTGELFF. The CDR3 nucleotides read TGTGCCAGCAGTTATAGGGGCACCGGGGAGCTGTTTTTT.